A single sample is the source of the 20 T cell receptor beta chains below, sequenced in a study of early T cells in non-severe SARS-CoV-2 infection. TCRdb re-analysed the 5' RACE reads in MiXCR, keeping a single row per CDR3 protein. The profile shows roughly 61,000 distinct CDR3 sequences, 8% to 10% of them singletons. The sample comprised whole blood. The receptors here all came from an adult who was a healthcare worker with PCR-confirmed SARS-CoV-2 infection or an uninfected control (not recorded which).

This clonotype has at least ten counts. The rearrangement links TRBV12-3 or TRBV12-4 to TRBJ2-5; the D gene is possibly TRBD2 (6 bases). V lost 1 base and J 4 bases, leaving 13 bases between the germline ends. The CDR3 is made up of 15 amino acids. CDR3 residues: CASSLEGLARETQYF. DNA of the CDR3: TGTGCCAGCAGTTTAGAGGGGCTAGCGCGAGAGACCCAGTACTTC.

The table lists this clonotype with a few counts. This CDR3 reads CASSYSIGTSGSRKFF. For the CDR3, the DNA is TGTGCCAGCAGTTACTCGATCGGGACTAGCGGGAGCAGAAAGTTCTTC. The chain joins TRBV6-5 to TRBJ2-1, with 14 bases lining up with TRBD2. CDR3 size: 16 residues. Looked up from germline, CDR1 is MNHEY and CDR2 is SVGAGI. Trimming cost V 0 bases and J 14 bases; bases outside gene matches: 9.

The V and J genes are TRBV29-1 and TRBJ2-7; 7 bases map to TRBD1. The germline gives CDR1 SQVTM, CDR2 ANQGSEA. V shed 5 bases and J 5 bases; nucleotides not matched to a gene: 9. The CDR3 contains 13 residues. CDR3 DNA sequence: TGCAGCGTTTACAGGGGATCTAGTGACGAGCAGTACTTC. It yields the protein CSVYRGSSDEQYF.

This clonotype was seen repeatedly, ten times or more. V is TRBV4-3 and J is TRBJ2-2; possibly TRBD1 or TRBD2 for D (5 bases each). Germline V gene sequence: CDR1 LGHNA, CDR2 YSLEER. This CDR3 spans 14 amino acids. Trimming took 4 bases from V and 4 from J, leaving 10 bases between them. The CDR3 region is CASSLQRGTGELFF. The DNA of the CDR3 is TGCGCCAGCAGCCTACAGAGGGGCACCGGGGAGCTGTTTTTT.

The table lists this clonotype with a few counts. This chain links TRBV4-1 with TRBJ2-3; tentatively, D is TRBD2 (5 bases). V was trimmed by 3 bases and J by 1 base, leaving 17 bases between them. CDR1 and CDR2 (germline): MGHRA, YSYEKL. The CDR3 is made up of 17 amino acids. The CDR3 coding sequence is TGCGCCAGCAGCCAGACCCTCAGGAGCGGAGGCACAGATACGCAGTATTTT. Its translation: CASSQTLRSGGTDTQYF.

This clonotype was seen repeatedly, ten times or more. The chain uses TRBV11-2 and TRBJ2-1; tentative D call: TRBD2 (5 bases). The length of the CDR3 is 14 residues. V was shortened by 5 bases and J by 7 bases, with 15 bases between the two germline ends. The germline V gene has CDR1 SGHAT and CDR2 FQNNGV. CDR3 region: CASSGSGPLNEQFF. CDR3 coding DNA: TGTGCCAGCAGCGGAAGCGGACCGCTGAATGAGCAGTTCTTC.

J is TRBJ2-1 and V is TRBV6-2 or TRBV6-3; 7 bases are a match to TRBD2. J gave up 7 bases and V 6 bases, and 3 bases lay outside the gene matches. This CDR3 region has 12 residues. Germline V lookup: CDR1 MNHEY, CDR2 SVGEGT. For the CDR3, the DNA is TGTGCCAGCAGCTTTAGCGGGAATGAGCAGTTCTTC. Protein product: CASSFSGNEQFF.

At least ten counts were recorded for this clonotype. The CDR3 sequence is CASSLGVWTGDTYEQYF. The CDR3 DNA sequence: TGTGCCAGCAGCTTAGGGGTCTGGACAGGGGATACCTACGAGCAGTACTTC. The chain carries TRBV7-9 and TRBJ2-7; TRBD1 aligns across 9 bases. This CDR3 is built from 17 residues. With V trimmed by 1 base and J by 2 bases, 9 bases remained unmatched. CDR1 is SEHNR and CDR2 is FQNEAQ in the germline V gene (reference sequence).

About this clonotype: A much larger clone differs by one base, so this may be a read error. The V and J genes are TRBV6-5 and TRBJ2-7; D is undetermined. This CDR3 has 14 amino acids. In germline, CDR1 is MNHEY, CDR2 SVGAGI. DNA for the CDR3: TGTGTCAGCAGTCCTCGTGCCGCGGATTACGAGCAGTACTTC. Its translation: CVSSPRAADYEQYF.

The table lists this clonotype with many counts. The J gene is TRBJ1-5, the V gene TRBV6-6; maybe TRBD1 (6 bases). CDR3 size: 14 residues. The germline V gene encodes CDR1 MNHNY and CDR2 SVGAGI (reference sequence). V lost 5 bases to trimming and J lost 6 bases, with 14 bases between them. CDR3 in amino acids: CASSQGQAAQPQHF. The CDR3 DNA reads TGTGCCAGCAGTCAGGGGCAGGCCGCTCAGCCCCAGCATTTT.

This clonotype was observed many times. The chain is built from TRBV12-3 or TRBV12-4 and TRBJ2-5; tentatively, D is TRBD1 (6 bases). The germline V and J ends were trimmed by 5 bases and 0 bases, with 13 bases remaining between them. The CDR3 extends over 15 amino acids. The CDR3 loop reads CASSPARTDQETQYF. In nucleotides, the CDR3 is TGTGCCAGCAGTCCCGCCCGGACAGACCAAGAGACCCAGTACTTC.

Ten or more counts support this clonotype. This chain connects TRBV27 to TRBJ2-7; D is unclear. Germline V gene sequence: CDR1 MNHEY, CDR2 SMNVEV (reference sequence). V lost 3 bases and J 1 base, leaving 10 bases between the germline ends. The CDR3 spans 14 residues. CDR3: CASSFVGSSYEQYF. In DNA, the CDR3 is TGTGCCAGCAGTTTTGTGGGATCTTCCTACGAGCAGTACTTC.

This clonotype showed up just a few times. CDR3 sequence (DNA): TGTGCCAGCAGCTTACAGGGTGAAGCTTTCTTT. Translating it yields CASSLQGEAFF. The V call is TRBV11-1, the J call TRBJ1-1; TRBD1 is a possible D gene (5 bases). CDR1 SGHAT and CDR2 FQDESV come from the germline V gene (reference sequence). Trimming took off 2 bases at V and 7 bases at J, with 5 bases between the two ends. This CDR3 contains 11 residues.

This clonotype has ten or more counts. This chain joins TRBV25-1 and TRBJ1-2; 9 bases match TRBD1. With V trimmed by 4 bases and J by 7 bases, 4 bases remained unmatched. Per the germline V gene, CDR1 is MGHDK and CDR2 is SYGVNS. The CDR3 has 13 residues. The CDR3 sequence is CASSATTGGGYTF. CDR3 nucleotides: TGTGCCAGCAGTGCCACGACAGGGGGTGGCTACACCTTC.

This clonotype was seen a few times. The rearrangement uses TRBV4-3 and TRBJ1-5; 7 positions agree with TRBD1. V lost 1 base to trimming and J lost 4 bases; unmatched junction nucleotides: 4. The CDR3 has 15 residues. CDR1 and CDR2 (germline): LGHNA, YSLEER. CDR3 DNA: TGCGCCAGCAGCCAAGGACAGGGAAGGAATCAGCCCCAGCATTTT. This codes for CASSQGQGRNQPQHF.

CDR3 in amino acids: CSVEFSDQETQYF. In DNA, the CDR3 is TGCAGCGTTGAGTTCAGCGACCAAGAGACCCAGTACTTC. The J gene is TRBJ2-5, the V gene TRBV29-1; D uncertain. V lost 3 bases and J lost 0, with 8 bases in between. CDR1 SQVTM and CDR2 ANQGSEA come from the germline V gene. The CDR3 is 13 residues long.

The V and J genes are TRBV10-3 and TRBJ1-1; unclear D gene. Per germline, CDR1 ENHRY and CDR2 SYGVKD. V gave up 2 bases and J gave up 7 bases, with 5 bases separating them. This CDR3 contains 11 residues. The CDR3 DNA is TGTGCCATCAGTGAGAGGTTTGAAGCTTTCTTT. Protein product: CAISERFEAFF.

The chain is built from TRBV10-3 and TRBJ2-1; D is possibly TRBD2 (5 bases). V shed 5 bases and J shed 4 bases, with 24 bases lying between them. The CDR3 loop spans 18 amino acids. CDR1 and CDR2 (germline): ENHRY, SYGVKD. In DNA form, the CDR3 reads TGTGCCATCAGTCCCACGGGGTTGACGGGGATCGGATACAATGAGCAGTTCTTC. Its translation: CAISPTGLTGIGYNEQFF.

The V call is TRBV12-3 or TRBV12-4, the J call TRBJ2-7; 15 bases are shared with TRBD2. The CDR3 totals 16 residues. Losses at the gene ends were 4 bases for V and 6 bases for J; bases not matched to a gene: 7. This CDR3 is CASSWGLAGGPLEQYF. DNA of the CDR3: TGTGCCAGCAGTTGGGGACTAGCGGGAGGTCCCCTCGAGCAGTACTTC.

This clonotype was counted only a few times. The chain uses TRBV7-6 and TRBJ1-1; no clear D gene. The CDR3 contains 12 residues. Per the germline V gene, CDR1 is SGHVS and CDR2 is FNYEAQ. V was cut by 4 bases and J by 7 bases, with 10 bases left in between. CDR3 protein: CASSSRQDEAFF. CDR3 sequence (DNA): TGTGCCAGCAGCTCCCGACAAGATGAAGCTTTCTTT.